This passage covers 7 T cell receptor beta chains from one sample sequenced in a study of blood T cell repertoires in COVID-19. Profiling relied on immunoSEQ multiplex PCR, and the TCRdb table lists in-frame clones only, not all of them. Of about 150,000 clones in the sample, approximately 91% were seen once. The sequenced material came from peripheral blood. The receptors stem from a man between 50 and 59 years old with acute or convalescent COVID-19.

The J gene is TRBJ2-7, the V gene TRBV24-1, with unresolved D. From germline, CDR1 is KGHDR and CDR2 SFDVKD. Deletions cut 5 bases from V and 2 bases from J, with 9 bases between. This CDR3 is 13 amino acids long. CDR3 sequence: CATSGRATYEQYF. Written as DNA, the CDR3 is TGTGCCACCAGTGGGAGAGCCACCTACGAGCAGTACTTC.

The chain combines TRBV19 with TRBJ2-5; D not resolved. The CDR3 totals 14 residues. Deletions cut 2 bases from V and 1 base from J, with 8 bases between. Germline V gene lookup returns CDR1 LNHDA and CDR2 SQIVND (reference sequence). CDR3 loop: CASSINPVQETQYF. The CDR3 bases are TGTGCCAGTAGTATAAACCCAGTCCAAGAGACCCAGTACTTC.

This chain joins TRBV24-1 and TRBJ1-5; D is unclear. Per germline, CDR1 KGHDR and CDR2 SFDVKD. The CDR3 runs to 17 residues. V dropped 4 bases and J dropped 6 bases, with 21 bases sitting between them. Written as DNA, the CDR3 is TGTGCCACCAGTGAGCCCTCGAGGAGGGTGAGGTTTCAGCCCCAGCATTTT. Translated, it gives CATSEPSRRVRFQPQHF.

This clone showed up just once. The J gene is TRBJ2-7, the V gene TRBV3-1 (or the pseudogene TRBV3-2); 12 bases map to TRBD2. V lost 0 bases, J lost 5 bases, and 11 bases stayed unmatched. Looked up from germline, CDR1 is LGHDT and CDR2 is YNNKEL (reference sequence). The CDR3 is 18 amino acids. In DNA form, the CDR3 reads TGTGCCAGCAGCCAAGATGTCCTAGCGGGAGGGCCTTATGACGAGCAGTACTTC. This codes for CASSQDVLAGGPYDEQYF.

The V call is TRBV9, the J call TRBJ2-3; 8 bases agree with TRBD2. Trimming took 4 bases from V and 4 from J; bases not matched to a gene: 8. This CDR3 has 15 residues. Germline V gene lookup returns CDR1 SGDLS and CDR2 YYNGEE. CDR3 DNA: TGTGCCAGCAGCCCCTACGATAGCGGGGCAGATACGCAGTATTTT. As protein: CASSPYDSGADTQYF.

V and J are TRBV3-1 (or the pseudogene TRBV3-2) and TRBJ2-2, with TRBD2 as a possible D gene (5 bases). CDR3 length equals 15 residues. Looked up from germline, CDR1 is LGHDT and CDR2 is YNNKEL (reference sequence). V lost 0 bases and J 5 bases, leaving 10 bases between the germline ends. CDR3 protein: CASSQDAGETGELFF. Written as DNA, the CDR3 is TGTGCCAGCAGCCAAGATGCCGGGGAAACCGGGGAGCTGTTTTTT.

The chain joins TRBV7-9 to TRBJ2-1; perhaps TRBD1 as D (6 bases). The CDR3 is 15 amino acids. Germline CDR1 reads SEHNR; CDR2 reads FQNEAQ (reference sequence). V lost 5 bases, J lost 4 bases, and 15 bases lay in between. The CDR3 sequence is CASSLDSAAYNEQFF. DNA for the CDR3: TGTGCCAGCAGCCTGGACAGCGCCGCTTACAATGAGCAGTTCTTC.